These T cell receptor beta chains were read from a single sample in a study of blood T cell repertoires in COVID-19. Some clones are missing from TCRdb's copy, which holds only in-frame ones; the method was immunoSEQ multiplex PCR. The repertoire holds 200,000 or so clones, around 90% seen once, with around 6.5% in the top ten. Sample: peripheral blood. The origin of the receptors is a man aged 55-75 years who had recovered from COVID-19. Each CDR3 is given with its conserved first and last residue. Each record gives: J gene, CDR3 length, D gene, clone size, V gene, CDR3 protein, CDR3 DNA. D genes are given only for firm matches. Clone size is shown for a subset of rows, as once, few, many or a class of expanded clone.

TRBJ2-7	14	TRBD1	NA	TRBV4-1	CASSQDDDRGAKYF	TGCGCCAGCAGCCAAGACGATGACAGGGGGGCGAAATACTTC
TRBJ1-2	14	TRBD1	NA	TRBV29-1	CSVGTDRGLFGYTF	TGCAGCGTTGGTACGGACAGGGGGCTTTTTGGCTACACCTTC
TRBJ1-5	11	NA	NA	TRBV6-5	CASDRPEPQHF	TGTGCCAGTGACAGGCCGGAGCCCCAGCATTTT
TRBJ2-2	13	TRBD1	NA	TRBV7-8	CASRARGTGELFF	TGTGCCAGCAGAGCCAGGGGGACCGGGGAGCTGTTTTTT
TRBJ1-1	13	NA	NA	TRBV10-3	CARRVDRNTEAFF	TGTGCCCGGCGCGTAGACAGGAATACTGAAGCTTTCTTT
TRBJ2-7	15	TRBD1	NA	TRBV5-1	CASSLGQGSTYEQYF	TGCGCCAGCAGCTTGGGACAGGGTTCGACCTACGAGCAGTACTTC
TRBJ1-6	14	NA	NA	TRBV4-3	CASSQEGRGSPLHF	TGCGCCAGCAGCCAAGAGGGGAGGGGCTCACCCCTCCACTTT
TRBJ1-3	14	TRBD1	NA	TRBV7-9	CASSLRQGRNTIYF	TGTGCCAGCAGCTTAAGACAGGGGAGGAACACCATATATTTT
TRBJ2-1	14	TRBD2	NA	TRBV28	CASSSPGTSEEQFF	TGTGCCAGCAGCTCGCCCGGGACTAGTGAGGAGCAGTTCTTC
TRBJ2-5	15	NA	NA	TRBV3-1/TRBV3-2	CASSQDQVRGETQYF	TGTGCCAGCAGCCAAGACCAGGTGCGAGGGGAGACCCAGTACTTC
TRBJ2-7	15	TRBD2	NA	TRBV6-2/TRBV6-3	CASSSPGTIVGEQYF	TGTGCCAGCAGTTCGCCCGGGACTATTGTGGGCGAGCAGTACTTC
TRBJ2-7	12	NA	once	TRBV6-5	CASSLTSYEQYF	TGTGCCAGCAGTTTAACAAGTTACGAGCAGTACTTC
TRBJ2-1	16	TRBD2	NA	TRBV15	CATSRGGGLAADEQFF	TGTGCCACCAGCAGAGGGGGGGGACTAGCTGCCGATGAGCAGTTCTTC
TRBJ1-4	16	TRBD1	NA	TRBV5-1	CASSNRQGANGEKLFF	TGCGCCAGCAGCAACCGACAGGGGGCTAATGGAGAAAAACTGTTTTTT
TRBJ1-5	16	NA	few	TRBV28	CASSSRQVGINQPQHF	TGTGCCAGCAGTAGCCGACAGGTAGGGATCAATCAGCCCCAGCATTTT